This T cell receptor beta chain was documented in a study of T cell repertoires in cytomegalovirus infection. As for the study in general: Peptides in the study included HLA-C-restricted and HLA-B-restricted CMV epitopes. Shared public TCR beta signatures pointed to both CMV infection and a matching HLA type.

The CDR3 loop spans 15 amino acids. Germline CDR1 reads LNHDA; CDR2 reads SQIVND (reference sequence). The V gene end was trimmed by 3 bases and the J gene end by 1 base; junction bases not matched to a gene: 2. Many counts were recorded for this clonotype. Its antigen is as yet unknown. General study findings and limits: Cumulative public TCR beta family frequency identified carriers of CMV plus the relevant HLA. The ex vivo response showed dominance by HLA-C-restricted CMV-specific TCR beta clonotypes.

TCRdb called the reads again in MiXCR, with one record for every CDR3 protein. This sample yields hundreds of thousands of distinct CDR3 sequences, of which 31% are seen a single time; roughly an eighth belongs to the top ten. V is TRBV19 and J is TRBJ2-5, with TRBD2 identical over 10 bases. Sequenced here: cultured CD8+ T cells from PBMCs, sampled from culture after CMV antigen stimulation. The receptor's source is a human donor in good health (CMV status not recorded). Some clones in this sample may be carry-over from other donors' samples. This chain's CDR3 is CASSIGLAVQETQYF. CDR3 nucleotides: TGTGCCAGTAGTATCGGACTAGCGGTCCAAGAGACCCAGTACTTC.